The following is a T cell receptor beta chain sequence with its context. Its antigen is still unknown. Base qualities are missing; no much larger clone stands one base away. The CDR3 spans 15 residues, from the cysteine through the phenylalanine. Only CDR3 DNA is held: 45 bases, read in frame from base 1. The germline V gene provides CDR1 SGHTA and CDR2 FQGNSA. V is pruned by 5 bases and J by 4 bases, leaving 6 bases of the junction without a gene match. This record belongs to a study of blood T cell repertoires in COVID-19 (dated by TCRdb to between 2020 and 2021). For the wider study: The collaborator samples originated in the United States, Italy and Spain and spanned the acute and convalescent phases of COVID-19. Samples were obtained from the ongoing ImmuneRACE study (first 160 participants) and from some 1,300 subjects provided by 6 global collaborators. The repertoires were released in a freely available public database meant as a resource for research on the immune response to SARS-CoV-2. A de-identified subject ID, COVID-19 status, age in years and sex were almost always included in the sample metadata. The prospective study material was composed of cDNA or gDNA derived from T cells, B-cell-depleted T cells, or PBMCs. The dataset comprised deeply sampled blood TCRbeta repertoires from subjects exposed to, actively infected with, or recovered from COVID-19. HLA class I and class II types, where available, came from metadata supplied by the sample provider rather than from assay-based typing.

General conclusions and limits of the study: The quantity of clinical and demographic metadata differed by source and by participant and was supplied without curation.

Each collaborating institution followed its own protocols to collect whole blood in K2EDTA tubes. Collaborator samples were shipped for TCRbeta analysis as frozen whole blood, isolated PBMCs, or DNA extracted from either sample type. TCRbeta CDR3 regions were amplified from genomic DNA using the immunoSEQ Assay, a bias-controlled multiplex PCR. The published analysis was carried out like this. The number of nucleated cells in each sample was estimated from the amplification of reference gene primers within the assay. To quantify the absolute abundance of each unique TCRbeta CDR3 rearrangement, sequence reads were collapsed and filtered. Productive Simpson clonality was computed per sample as the square root of Simpson's diversity index over productive rearrangements. TCRdb's version of the immuneACCESS table is confined to in-frame rearrangements and falls short of the full clone set. An unresolved V gene accounts for under half of the shortfall where checked; the remainder is of unknown origin. V, J and clone size were drawn from that table, and D and trimming were deduced from the DNA. This sample has 150,000 to 200,000 clones in its table, and under 95% of those were observed once. Clones ranked in the top ten supply 15% to 20% of the sample.

This clonotype was obtained from a man between 60 and 70 years old with active or convalescent COVID-19. Sequencing used peripheral blood. The rearranged chain carries TRBV7-2 and TRBJ2-1, and 9 junction bases match TRBD2. The bases read TGTGCCAGCAGCGTCGCAGCGGGGGGTTACAATGAGCAGTTCTTC. Translated, it reads CASSVAAGGYNEQFF.